This T cell receptor (beta chain) was sequenced for a study of shared clonotypes between healthy human individuals. The wider study: CD4 naive and CD4 memory each took three plates per donor, while CD8 naive took two and CD8 memory one.

Remarks on this clone: What it recognizes is unknown.

The CDR3 has 13 residues. The germline V gene encodes CDR1 SQVTM and CDR2 ANQGSEA. V gave up 6 bases and J gave up 3 bases, with 12 bases separating them. Study-level results: Depth of sequencing was expected to influence donor clonotype sharing. Across subsets, estimated richness was generally greater for naive than for memory populations.

The protocol was immunoSEQ multiplex PCR, while the TCRdb copy is restricted to in-frame clones and leaves out a portion. This sample has roughly 2 million clones, with roughly 94% found just once. What was sequenced was naive CD4+ T cells sorted from blood. The sample's subset: CD45RA+ positively selected. This clonotype was sampled from a man aged 18-30 years in good health. The chain couples TRBV29-1 to TRBJ1-3; D is perhaps TRBD1 (5 bases). CDR3 coding DNA: TGCAGCGTCAGGGTTTCCATTGGAAACACCATATATTTT. Encoded protein: CSVRVSIGNTIYF.